The 5 T cell receptor beta chains presented below share a single source sample, sequenced in a study of shared clonotypes between healthy human individuals. The data were produced by immunoSEQ multiplex PCR, yet TCRdb's version contains in-frame clones alone and is incomplete. Of about 2.3 million clones in the sample, approximately 93% were seen once. The sequenced sample was naive CD4+ T cells from PBMCs. Subset: CD45RA+ positively selected. The receptors were sampled from a man aged 18 to 29 in good health. Some clones in this sample may be carry-over from other donors' samples.

The gene calls are TRBV2 and TRBJ2-7, with TRBD2 matching 14 bases. Germline CDR1 is SNHLY and CDR2 is FYNNEI. CDR3 length: 16 amino acids. V trimming: 5 bases; J trimming: 1 base; junction bases outside the gene matches: 4. The CDR3: CASSRLAGGPSYEQYF. The CDR3 nucleotides are TGTGCCAGCAGTCGACTAGCGGGAGGGCCGTCCTACGAGCAGTACTTC. The full variable domain, completed using reference TRBV2 and TRBJ2-7, is EPEVTQTPSHQVTQMGQEVILRCVPISNHLYFYWYRQILGQKVEFLVSFYNNEISEKSEIFDDQFSVERPDGSNFTLKIRSTKLEDSAMYFCASSRLAGGPSYEQYFGPGTRLTVT.

CDR3 in DNA: TGTGCCTGCCCTTCGACAGGCCTCTCTGGAAACACCATATATTTT. It translates to CACPSTGLSGNTIYF. J is TRBJ1-3 and V is TRBV30; a weak D match, TRBD1 (6 bases). V was clipped by 6 bases and J by 0 bases, with 15 bases between them. The CDR3 runs to 15 residues. The V gene's germline CDR1 is GTSNPN and CDR2 SVGIG (reference sequence).

V and J are TRBV11-2 and TRBJ1-2, with D hard to call. The CDR3 is made up of 15 amino acids. CDR1 is SGHAT and CDR2 is FQNNGV in the germline V gene. V lost 1 base and J lost 8, with 17 bases in between. CDR3 sequence reads: CASSLVLKAAGGYTF. The CDR3 DNA reads TGTGCCAGCAGCTTAGTTTTGAAGGCCGCGGGGGGCTACACCTTC.

The table lists this clone with a count of one. The CDR3: CASSFLQGKETQYF. CDR3 nucleotides: TGTGCCAGCAGCTTCCTTCAGGGAAAAGAGACCCAGTACTTC. The V and J genes are TRBV7-9 and TRBJ2-5; tentative D call: TRBD1 (5 bases). The CDR3 contains 14 residues. CDR1 is SEHNR and CDR2 is FQNEAQ in the germline V gene (reference sequence). V dropped 3 bases and J dropped 3 bases, with 11 bases sitting between them.

V and J are TRBV7-3 and TRBJ2-3; D is perhaps TRBD1 or TRBD2 (5 bases each). Per the germline V gene, CDR1 is SGHTA and CDR2 is FQGTGA. CDR3 length equals 14 residues. V was cut by 5 bases and J by 2 bases, with 11 bases left in between. CDR3 bases: TGTGCCAGCAGCCGGGACCGCATCACAGATACGCAGTATTTT. It translates to CASSRDRITDTQYF.